This is a list of T cell receptor beta chains from one sample in a study of molecular identifiers for immune sequencing clone quantification. TCRdb called the PCR reads again in MiXCR, with one record for every CDR3 protein. The data contain about half a million distinct CDR3 sequences, about 22% of them seen just once; the ten biggest clones take up under 0.85%. The sequenced material came from naive CD8+ T cells from blood, with Jurkat cell RNA spiked in. The source of these receptors is a human donor in good health. Some libraries in this study had Jurkat cell RNA spiked in. Both conserved end residues are part of each CDR3. The D gene is left open where the match is weak. Not all rows give a size; the values are once, few, many and, for expanded clones, a class.

clone_size: many
v_call: TRBV7-9
j_call: TRBJ2-7
d_call: TRBD2
cdr3_nt: TGTGCCAGCAGCCCCCACACGGGACTAGCGGCCTACGAGCAGTACTTC
cdr3_aa: CASSPHTGLAAYEQYF

clone_size: NA
v_call: TRBV30
j_call: TRBJ2-7
d_call: NA
cdr3_nt: TGTGCCTGGAGTGCCTCCTCCTACGAGCAGTACTTC
cdr3_aa: CAWSASSYEQYF

clone_size: NA
v_call: TRBV28
j_call: TRBJ2-3
d_call: TRBD1
cdr3_nt: TGTCCCAGCAGTGCCAGACAGGGGGCGAGTTACACAGATACGCAGTATTTT
cdr3_aa: CPSSARQGASYTDTQYF

clone_size: NA
v_call: TRBV4-3
j_call: TRBJ2-5
d_call: NA
cdr3_nt: TGCGCCAGCAGCCAAGGAGTGGGGAACCAAGAGACCCAGTACTTC
cdr3_aa: CASSQGVGNQETQYF

clone_size: NA
v_call: TRBV7-6
j_call: TRBJ2-1
d_call: NA
cdr3_nt: TGTGCCAGCAGCTTAGCGGTGCACAATGAGCAGTTCTTC
cdr3_aa: CASSLAVHNEQFF

clone_size: few
v_call: TRBV9
j_call: TRBJ2-2
d_call: TRBD1
cdr3_nt: TGTGCCAGCAGCTCCGGACAGGCACGCACCGGGGAGCTGTTTTTT
cdr3_aa: CASSSGQARTGELFF

clone_size: few
v_call: TRBV5-1
j_call: TRBJ2-2
d_call: NA
cdr3_nt: TGCGCCAGCAGCTTCGTGTCTGTCAACGGGGAGCTGTTTTTT
cdr3_aa: CASSFVSVNGELFF

clone_size: NA
v_call: TRBV6-5
j_call: TRBJ1-2
d_call: TRBD1
cdr3_nt: TGTGCCAGCAGTTCCCCAAGGACAGGGGAAGATGGCTACACCTTC
cdr3_aa: CASSSPRTGEDGYTF

clone_size: few
v_call: TRBV7-9
j_call: TRBJ1-4
d_call: NA
cdr3_nt: TGTGCCAGCAGCCAGGCCCAGGGAGTACCTAATGAAAAACTGTTTTTT
cdr3_aa: CASSQAQGVPNEKLFF

clone_size: many
v_call: TRBV13
j_call: TRBJ1-1
d_call: TRBD1
cdr3_nt: TGTGCCAGCAGCTCGACTGGACAGGGCCCGTACACTGAAGCTTTCTTT
cdr3_aa: CASSSTGQGPYTEAFF

clone_size: many
v_call: TRBV6-6
j_call: TRBJ2-2
d_call: NA
cdr3_nt: TGTGCCAGCAGTTTTTCCGCCGGGGAGCTGTTTTTT
cdr3_aa: CASSFSAGELFF

clone_size: few
v_call: TRBV27
j_call: TRBJ2-7
d_call: TRBD1
cdr3_nt: TGTGCCAGCAGTCCACACGACAGGGCCCCCTACGAGCAGTACTTC
cdr3_aa: CASSPHDRAPYEQYF

clone_size: NA
v_call: TRBV19
j_call: TRBJ2-3
d_call: NA
cdr3_nt: TGTGCCAGTAGTATGGTGGCAGGGGCTATAGATACGCAGTATTTT
cdr3_aa: CASSMVAGAIDTQYF

clone_size: NA
v_call: TRBV7-2
j_call: TRBJ2-2
d_call: NA
cdr3_nt: TGTGCCAGCAGCTTAGACCTATCGCCGTGGGAGCTGTTTTTT
cdr3_aa: CASSLDLSPWELFF

clone_size: many
v_call: TRBV24-1
j_call: TRBJ2-4
d_call: TRBD1
cdr3_nt: TGTGCCACCAGTGACGAAGGGACAGCCCTGGCCAAAAACATTCAGTACTTC
cdr3_aa: CATSDEGTALAKNIQYF

clone_size: NA
v_call: TRBV28
j_call: TRBJ2-1
d_call: TRBD2
cdr3_nt: TGTGCCTGCAGTCACTCGACTAGCGGCCGCTCCTACAATGAGCAGTTCTTC
cdr3_aa: CACSHSTSGRSYNEQFF

clone_size: NA
v_call: TRBV2
j_call: TRBJ2-1
d_call: NA
cdr3_nt: TGTGCCAGCAGTGAGTGGTCAGGTTTTAGGACCTACAATGAGCAGTTCTTC
cdr3_aa: CASSEWSGFRTYNEQFF

clone_size: NA
v_call: TRBV5-4
j_call: TRBJ2-2
d_call: TRBD1
cdr3_nt: TGTGCCAGCAGTCCGAAGACAGGGAATTTTAGGACCGGGGAGCTGTTTTTT
cdr3_aa: CASSPKTGNFRTGELFF

clone_size: many
v_call: TRBV27
j_call: TRBJ1-1
d_call: NA
cdr3_nt: TGTGCCAGCAGTGCGCTGCCGGGACTAGGCACTGAAGCTTTCTTT
cdr3_aa: CASSALPGLGTEAFF

clone_size: few
v_call: TRBV12-3/TRBV12-4
j_call: TRBJ2-5
d_call: NA
cdr3_nt: TGTGCCAGCAGCCCCCGGAGAAATCTAGAGACCCAGTACTTC
cdr3_aa: CASSPRRNLETQYF

clone_size: few
v_call: TRBV2
j_call: TRBJ2-7
d_call: TRBD2
cdr3_nt: TGTGCCAGCAGTGACGAACTAGCGGGAGCCGTGGGGGTATACGAGCAGTACTTC
cdr3_aa: CASSDELAGAVGVYEQYF

clone_size: many
v_call: TRBV29-1
j_call: TRBJ2-3
d_call: TRBD2
cdr3_nt: TGCAGCGCTAGCGGGAGGGCTGGCACAGATACGCAGTATTTT
cdr3_aa: CSASGRAGTDTQYF

clone_size: few
v_call: TRBV4-1
j_call: TRBJ2-5
d_call: NA
cdr3_nt: TGCGCCAGCAGCCAAGCTGGGACCCAGTACTTC
cdr3_aa: CASSQAGTQYF

clone_size: many
v_call: TRBV11-2
j_call: TRBJ2-1
d_call: TRBD1
cdr3_nt: TGTGCCAGCAGCTTAGTGGGACAGAATTACAATGAGCAGTTCTTC
cdr3_aa: CASSLVGQNYNEQFF

clone_size: many
v_call: TRBV20-1
j_call: TRBJ1-1
d_call: NA
cdr3_nt: TGCAGTGCTACAGGGGTAATGAACACTGAAGCTTTCTTT
cdr3_aa: CSATGVMNTEAFF

clone_size: many
v_call: TRBV4-1
j_call: TRBJ1-1
d_call: NA
cdr3_nt: TGCGCCAGCAGCCAAGATTTACAGGGTAGAACTGAAGCTTTCTTT
cdr3_aa: CASSQDLQGRTEAFF

clone_size: many
v_call: TRBV27
j_call: TRBJ1-5
d_call: TRBD1
cdr3_nt: TGTGCCAGACCCCTTAACAGGGGTCGCAGGCAGCCCCAGCATTTT
cdr3_aa: CARPLNRGRRQPQHF

clone_size: many
v_call: TRBV7-6
j_call: TRBJ1-1
d_call: NA
cdr3_nt: TGTGCCAGCAGCTGGTCACCGGGCACTGAAGCTTTCTTT
cdr3_aa: CASSWSPGTEAFF

clone_size: NA
v_call: TRBV11-1
j_call: TRBJ2-7
d_call: NA
cdr3_nt: TGTGCCAGCAGCTTAGCGGTGGCCTACGAGCAGTACTTC
cdr3_aa: CASSLAVAYEQYF

clone_size: NA
v_call: TRBV19
j_call: TRBJ2-5
d_call: NA
cdr3_nt: TGTGCCAGTAGTATTATGGGGGCGTCGTACCAAGAGACCCAGTACTTC
cdr3_aa: CASSIMGASYQETQYF

clone_size: NA
v_call: TRBV6-5
j_call: TRBJ2-1
d_call: TRBD2
cdr3_nt: TGTGCCAGCAGTTACGGGCTAGCGGGGGACGACAATGAGCAGTTCTTC
cdr3_aa: CASSYGLAGDDNEQFF

clone_size: NA
v_call: TRBV7-6
j_call: TRBJ1-5
d_call: TRBD1
cdr3_nt: TGTGCCAGCAGCTTAAACCCCGGGACAGGGGTCGATCAGCCCCAGCATTTT
cdr3_aa: CASSLNPGTGVDQPQHF

clone_size: few
v_call: TRBV2
j_call: TRBJ1-1
d_call: NA
cdr3_nt: TGTGCCAGCAGCTACCCCGGGCTAGGGGGCACTGAAGCTTTCTTT
cdr3_aa: CASSYPGLGGTEAFF

clone_size: NA
v_call: TRBV12-3/TRBV12-4
j_call: TRBJ2-1
d_call: TRBD2
cdr3_nt: TGTGCCAGCAGTTTACTAGCGGGAGTTTTTAATGAGCAGTTCTTC
cdr3_aa: CASSLLAGVFNEQFF

clone_size: many
v_call: TRBV27
j_call: TRBJ2-7
d_call: TRBD2
cdr3_nt: TGTGCCAGCAGTCCCGGGACTAGCACTTACGAGCAGTACTTC
cdr3_aa: CASSPGTSTYEQYF

clone_size: many
v_call: TRBV7-9
j_call: TRBJ2-3
d_call: TRBD1
cdr3_nt: TGTGCCAGCAGCTTAGTGGGACAGGCCACAGATACGCAGTATTTT
cdr3_aa: CASSLVGQATDTQYF

clone_size: many
v_call: TRBV6-5
j_call: TRBJ2-3
d_call: NA
cdr3_nt: TGTGCCAGCAGTTACGAGGGGAGTTTCGATACGCAGTATTTT
cdr3_aa: CASSYEGSFDTQYF

clone_size: few
v_call: TRBV6-5
j_call: TRBJ1-1
d_call: TRBD1
cdr3_nt: TGTGCCAGCAGTAACCTTCCCGGGACAGAAGAGAACACTGAAGCTTTCTTT
cdr3_aa: CASSNLPGTEENTEAFF

clone_size: many
v_call: TRBV7-9
j_call: TRBJ2-3
d_call: NA
cdr3_nt: TGTGCCAGCAGCCACCCCCTCACAGATACGCAGTATTTT
cdr3_aa: CASSHPLTDTQYF

clone_size: many
v_call: TRBV12-5
j_call: TRBJ1-1
d_call: TRBD1
cdr3_nt: TGTGCTAGTGGTTCCCCAACAGGGGCGGGCACTGAAGCTTTCTTT
cdr3_aa: CASGSPTGAGTEAFF

clone_size: NA
v_call: TRBV6-5
j_call: TRBJ2-1
d_call: NA
cdr3_nt: TGTGCCAGCAGTAAAATCCCCGGCCCCGCCGATGATGAGCGGTTCTTC
cdr3_aa: CASSKIPGPADDERFF

clone_size: NA
v_call: TRBV5-6
j_call: TRBJ2-5
d_call: NA
cdr3_nt: TGTGCCAGCAGCTTTCGCACGTCGTTTCGCGGAAAAAAAGAGACCCAGTACTTC
cdr3_aa: CASSFRTSFRGKKETQYF

clone_size: many
v_call: TRBV5-4
j_call: TRBJ2-2
d_call: NA
cdr3_nt: TGTGCCAGCAGCTTGGCTGGTAGATCGAACACCGGGGAGCTGTTTTTT
cdr3_aa: CASSLAGRSNTGELFF

clone_size: few
v_call: TRBV6-1
j_call: TRBJ2-1
d_call: NA
cdr3_nt: TGTGCCAGCACAAGTTGGATGGGGTACAATGAGCAGTTCTTC
cdr3_aa: CASTSWMGYNEQFF

clone_size: NA
v_call: TRBV9
j_call: TRBJ2-2
d_call: NA
cdr3_nt: TGTGCCAGCAGCGTCAACTCACTCGGGCCAGACACCGGGGAGCTGTTTTTT
cdr3_aa: CASSVNSLGPDTGELFF